This T cell receptor beta chain came from a study of human T cells and chemical hapten exposure. About the study: Diphenylcyclopropenone was administered weekly to the scalp of patients throughout the roughly 24-week study. Upper back patch tests used 0.01% DPC, scored after 6 days. Broader study findings: Patch test score was positively correlated with the counts of PT1 expanded TCRs. Sensitizing with DPC caused no change in TCRs above 1 in 1000 frequency.

Time point of the sample: patch test 1, 2 weeks after DPC sensitization. Treatment denoted: therapeutic diphenylcyclopropenone sensitization with weekly scalp DPC. This clonotype was seen many times. Its target is unknown. The CDR3 is 15 residues long. Germline CDR1 reads SGHVS; CDR2 reads FNYEAQ. Trimming cost V 2 bases and J 3 bases, with 13 bases left between them. TCRdb ran MiXCR on the RACE reads and lists one entry per CDR3 protein. The table lists about 60,000 distinct CDR3 sequences, about 9% of them singletons, with about 14% in the top ten. This sequence was found in a woman between 40 and 55 years old with alopecia areata. Some clones in this sample may be carry-over from other donors' samples. Sequencing used whole blood, obtained in connection with sensitization to the hapten diphenylcyclopropenone (DPC). The chain combines TRBV7-6 with TRBJ1-1; TRBD1 is a possible D gene (6 bases). Here the CDR3 reads CASSLIQGGDTEAFF. The CDR3 nucleotides read TGTGCCAGCAGCTTAATACAGGGAGGGGACACTGAAGCTTTCTTT.